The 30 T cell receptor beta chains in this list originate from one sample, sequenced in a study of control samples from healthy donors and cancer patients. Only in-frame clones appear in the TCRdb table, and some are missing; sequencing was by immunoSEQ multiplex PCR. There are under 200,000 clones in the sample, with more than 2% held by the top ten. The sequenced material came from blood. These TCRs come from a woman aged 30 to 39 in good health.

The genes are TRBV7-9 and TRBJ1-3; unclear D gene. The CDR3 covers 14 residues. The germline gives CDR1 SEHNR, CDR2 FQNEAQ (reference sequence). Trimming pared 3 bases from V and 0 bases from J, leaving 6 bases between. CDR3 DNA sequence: TGTGCCAGCAGCTTCCAGAACTCTGGAAACACCATATATTTT. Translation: CASSFQNSGNTIYF.

Here the CDR3 DNA reads TGTGCCAGCAGCGACTACTATAATTCACCCCTCCACTTT. Its translation is CASSDYYNSPLHF. V usage is TRBV6-5 and J usage is TRBJ1-6; D gene uncertain. Germline V gene lookup returns CDR1 MNHEY and CDR2 SVGAGI. The CDR3 sequence is 13 residues long. V was clipped by 6 bases and J by 3 bases, with 6 bases between them.

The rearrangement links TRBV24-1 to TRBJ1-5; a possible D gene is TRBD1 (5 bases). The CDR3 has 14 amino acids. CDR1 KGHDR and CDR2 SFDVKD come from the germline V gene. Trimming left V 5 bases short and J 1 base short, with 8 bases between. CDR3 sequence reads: CATSAWGSNQPQHF. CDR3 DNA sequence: TGTGCCACCAGTGCCTGGGGGAGCAATCAGCCCCAGCATTTT.

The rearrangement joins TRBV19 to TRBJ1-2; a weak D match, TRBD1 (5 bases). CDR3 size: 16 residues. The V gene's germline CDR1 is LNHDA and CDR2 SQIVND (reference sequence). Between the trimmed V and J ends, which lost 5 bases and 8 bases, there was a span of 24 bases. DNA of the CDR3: TGTGCCAGTAGTCCTATTACCCTCAGGTTCGGGGGAGGCTACACCTTC. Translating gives CASSPITLRFGGGYTF.

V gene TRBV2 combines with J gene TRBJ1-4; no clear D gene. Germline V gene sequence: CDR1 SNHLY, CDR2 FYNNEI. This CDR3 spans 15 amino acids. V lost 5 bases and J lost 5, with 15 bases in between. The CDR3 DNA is TGTGCCAGCAGTAATCTAAGGAGACCCAATGAAAAACTGTTTTTT. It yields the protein CASSNLRRPNEKLFF.

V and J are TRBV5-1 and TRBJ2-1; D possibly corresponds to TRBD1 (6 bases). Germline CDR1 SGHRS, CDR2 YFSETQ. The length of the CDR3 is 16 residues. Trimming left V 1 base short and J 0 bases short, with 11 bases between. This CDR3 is CASSLQGTLSYNEQFF. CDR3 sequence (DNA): TGCGCCAGCAGCTTGCAGGGGACCCTCTCCTACAATGAGCAGTTCTTC.

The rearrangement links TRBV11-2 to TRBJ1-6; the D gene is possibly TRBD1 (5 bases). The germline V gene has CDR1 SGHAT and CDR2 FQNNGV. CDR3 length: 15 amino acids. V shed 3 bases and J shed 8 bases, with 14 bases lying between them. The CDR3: CASSLIWQGYSPLHF. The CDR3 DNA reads TGTGCCAGCAGCTTGATCTGGCAGGGTTATTCACCCCTCCACTTT.

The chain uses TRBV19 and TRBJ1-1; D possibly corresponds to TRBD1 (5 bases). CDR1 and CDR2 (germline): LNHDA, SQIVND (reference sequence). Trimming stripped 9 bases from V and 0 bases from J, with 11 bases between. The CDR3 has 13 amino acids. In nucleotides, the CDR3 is TGTGCCAGAGGAGGGACGGTGAACACTGAAGCTTTCTTT. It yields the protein CARGGTVNTEAFF.

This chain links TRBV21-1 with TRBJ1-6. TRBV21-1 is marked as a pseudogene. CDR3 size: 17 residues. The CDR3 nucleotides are TGTGCCAGCAGCAAAGCGCATGGGGGGCTGGGGAATTCACCCCTCCACTTT. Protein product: CASSKAHGGLGNSPLHF.

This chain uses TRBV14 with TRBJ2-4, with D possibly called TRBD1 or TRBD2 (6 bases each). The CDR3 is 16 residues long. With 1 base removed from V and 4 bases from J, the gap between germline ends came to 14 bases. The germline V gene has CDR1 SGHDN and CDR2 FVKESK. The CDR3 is CASSQGKGGQKNIQYF. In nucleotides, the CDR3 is TGTGCCAGCAGCCAAGGCAAGGGAGGACAGAAAAACATTCAGTACTTC.

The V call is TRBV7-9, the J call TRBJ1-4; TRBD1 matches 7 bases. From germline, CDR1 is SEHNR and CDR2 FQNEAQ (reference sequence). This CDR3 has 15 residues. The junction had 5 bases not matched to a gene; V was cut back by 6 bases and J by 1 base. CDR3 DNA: TGTGCCAGCAGTACTTACAGGGGAACTAATGAAAAACTGTTTTTT. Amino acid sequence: CASSTYRGTNEKLFF.

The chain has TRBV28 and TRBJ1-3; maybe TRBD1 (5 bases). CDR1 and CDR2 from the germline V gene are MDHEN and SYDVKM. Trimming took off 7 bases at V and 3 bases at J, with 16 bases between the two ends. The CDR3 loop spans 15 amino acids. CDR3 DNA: TGTGCCAGCACGACGGGGCGCAGTGTTGGAAACACCATATATTTT. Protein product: CASTTGRSVGNTIYF.

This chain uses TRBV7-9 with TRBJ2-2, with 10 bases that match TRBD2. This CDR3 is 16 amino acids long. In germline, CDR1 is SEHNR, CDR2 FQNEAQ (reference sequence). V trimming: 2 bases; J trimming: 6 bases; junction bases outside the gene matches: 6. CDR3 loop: CASSLWTSGRAGELFF. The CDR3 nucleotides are TGTGCCAGCAGCTTATGGACTAGCGGTAGGGCCGGGGAGCTGTTTTTT.

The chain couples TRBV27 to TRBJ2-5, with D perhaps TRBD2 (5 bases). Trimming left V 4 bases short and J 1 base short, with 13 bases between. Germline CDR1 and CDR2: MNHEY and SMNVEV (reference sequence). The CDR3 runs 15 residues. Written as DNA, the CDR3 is TGTGCCAGCAGTTCGCGCCTAGGGAGCCAAGAGACCCAGTACTTC. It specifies CASSSRLGSQETQYF.

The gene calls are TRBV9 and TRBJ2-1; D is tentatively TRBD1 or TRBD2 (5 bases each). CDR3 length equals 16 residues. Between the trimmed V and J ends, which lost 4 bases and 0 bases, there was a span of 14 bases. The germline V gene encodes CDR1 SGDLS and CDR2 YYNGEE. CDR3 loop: CASSRWDGSSYNEQFF. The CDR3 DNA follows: TGTGCCAGCAGCAGATGGGACGGAAGCTCCTACAATGAGCAGTTCTTC.

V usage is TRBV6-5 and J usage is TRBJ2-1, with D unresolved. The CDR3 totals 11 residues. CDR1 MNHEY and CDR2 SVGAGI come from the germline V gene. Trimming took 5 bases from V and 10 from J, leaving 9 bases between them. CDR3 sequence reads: CASSTRREQFF. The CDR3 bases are TGTGCCAGCAGTACACGAAGGGAGCAGTTCTTC.

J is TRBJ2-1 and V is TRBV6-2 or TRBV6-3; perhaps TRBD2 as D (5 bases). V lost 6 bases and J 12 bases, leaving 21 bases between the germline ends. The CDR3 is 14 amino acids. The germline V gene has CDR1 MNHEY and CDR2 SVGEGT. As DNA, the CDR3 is TGTGCCAGCAGCAGAACTAGTGGTAGTAATTGGCAGTTCTTC. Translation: CASSRTSGSNWQFF.

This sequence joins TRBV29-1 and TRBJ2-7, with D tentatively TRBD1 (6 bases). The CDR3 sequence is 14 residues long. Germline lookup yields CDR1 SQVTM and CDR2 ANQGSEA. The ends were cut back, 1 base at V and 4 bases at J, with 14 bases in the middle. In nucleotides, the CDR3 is TGCAGCGTTGAAGCCCAGGGGAATAGTTACGAGCAGTACTTC. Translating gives CSVEAQGNSYEQYF.

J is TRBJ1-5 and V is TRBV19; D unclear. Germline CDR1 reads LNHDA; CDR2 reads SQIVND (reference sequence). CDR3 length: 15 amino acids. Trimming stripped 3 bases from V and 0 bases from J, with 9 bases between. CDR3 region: CASSIFQNSNQPQHF. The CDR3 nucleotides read TGTGCCAGTAGTATTTTCCAAAATAGCAATCAGCCCCAGCATTTT.

The CDR3 spells CASSLSYRTGFSQPQHF. DNA for the CDR3: TGTGCCAGCAGTTTATCTTACAGGACAGGGTTTTCTCAGCCCCAGCATTTT. This rearrangement joins TRBV27 to TRBJ1-5; 8 bases map to TRBD1. With V trimmed by 0 bases and J by 6 bases, 10 bases remained unmatched. The CDR3 is made up of 17 amino acids. CDR1 and CDR2 from the germline V gene are MNHEY and SMNVEV (reference sequence).

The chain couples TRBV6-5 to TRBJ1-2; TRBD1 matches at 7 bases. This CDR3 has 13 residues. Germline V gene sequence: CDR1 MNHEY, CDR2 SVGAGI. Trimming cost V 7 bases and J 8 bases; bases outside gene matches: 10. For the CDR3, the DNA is TGTGCCAGCACCAAGGACAGGTCTTACGGCTACACCTTC. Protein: CASTKDRSYGYTF.

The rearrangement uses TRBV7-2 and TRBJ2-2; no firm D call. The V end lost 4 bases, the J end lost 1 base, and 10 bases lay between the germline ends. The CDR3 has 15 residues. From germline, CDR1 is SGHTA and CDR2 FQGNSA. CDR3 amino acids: CASSSRTVNTGELFF. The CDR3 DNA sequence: TGTGCCAGCAGCTCGAGGACGGTGAACACCGGGGAGCTGTTTTTT.

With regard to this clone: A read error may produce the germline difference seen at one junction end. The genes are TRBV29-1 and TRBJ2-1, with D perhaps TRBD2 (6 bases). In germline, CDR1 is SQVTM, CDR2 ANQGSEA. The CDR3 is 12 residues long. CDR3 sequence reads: CSAEAQGGRQFF. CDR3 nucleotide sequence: TGCAGCGCTGAAGCCCAGGGAGGTCGGCAGTTCTTC.

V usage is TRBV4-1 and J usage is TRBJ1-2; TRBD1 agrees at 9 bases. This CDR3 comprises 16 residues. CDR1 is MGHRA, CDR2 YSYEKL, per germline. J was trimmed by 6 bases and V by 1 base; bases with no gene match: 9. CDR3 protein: CASSQGAQGAPNGYTF. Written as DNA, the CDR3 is TGCGCCAGCAGCCAAGGTGCACAGGGGGCCCCCAATGGCTACACCTTC.

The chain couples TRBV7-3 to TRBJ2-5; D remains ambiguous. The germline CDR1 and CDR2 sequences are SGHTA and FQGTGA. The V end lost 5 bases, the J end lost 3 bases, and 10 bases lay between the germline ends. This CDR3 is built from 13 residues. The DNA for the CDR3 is TGTGCCAGCAGCCTAGACTGGGAAGAGACCCAGTACTTC. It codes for CASSLDWEETQYF.

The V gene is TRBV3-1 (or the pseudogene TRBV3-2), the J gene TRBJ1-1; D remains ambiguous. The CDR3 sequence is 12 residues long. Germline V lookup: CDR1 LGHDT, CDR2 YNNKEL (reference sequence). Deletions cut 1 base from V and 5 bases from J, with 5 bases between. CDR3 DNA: TGTGCCAGCAGCCAAGGGGGAACTGAAGCTTTCTTT. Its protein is CASSQGGTEAFF.

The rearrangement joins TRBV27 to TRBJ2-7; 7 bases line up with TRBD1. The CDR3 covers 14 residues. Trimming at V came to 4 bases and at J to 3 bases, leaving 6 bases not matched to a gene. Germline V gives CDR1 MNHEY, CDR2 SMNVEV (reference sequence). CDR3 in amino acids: CASSSVDRDYEQYF. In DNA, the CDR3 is TGTGCCAGCAGTTCCGTCGACAGGGACTACGAGCAGTACTTC.

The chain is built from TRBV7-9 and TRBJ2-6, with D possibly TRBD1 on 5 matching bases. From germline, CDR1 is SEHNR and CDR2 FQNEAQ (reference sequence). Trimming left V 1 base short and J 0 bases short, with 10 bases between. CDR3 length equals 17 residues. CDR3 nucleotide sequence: TGTGCCAGCAGCTTAGGACAGATTAGCTCTGGGGCCAACGTCCTGACTTTC. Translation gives CASSLGQISSGANVLTF.

Here the CDR3 DNA reads TGTGCCAGCAGGCGTTATAGCAATCAGCCCCAGCATTTT. Translated, it gives CASRRYSNQPQHF. The V and J genes are TRBV6-5 and TRBJ1-5; no clear D. The germline V and J ends were trimmed by 6 bases and 0 bases, with 6 bases remaining between them. Germline V gene lookup returns CDR1 MNHEY and CDR2 SVGAGI. The CDR3 totals 13 residues.

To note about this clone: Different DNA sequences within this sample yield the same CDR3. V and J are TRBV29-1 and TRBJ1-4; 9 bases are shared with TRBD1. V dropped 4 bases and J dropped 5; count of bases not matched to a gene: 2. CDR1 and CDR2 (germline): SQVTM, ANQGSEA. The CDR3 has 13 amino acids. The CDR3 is CSVGDRGNEKLFF. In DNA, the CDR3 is TGCAGCGTTGGCGACAGGGGGAATGAAAAACTGTTTTTT.